These T cell receptor beta chains were read from a single sample in a study of T cell responses to AZD1222 COVID-19 vaccine. Sequenced by immunoSEQ multiplex PCR; TCRdb stores in-frame clones only, minus some. The repertoire consists of 170,000 or so clones, with approximately 92% occurring once and the leading ten covering 0.8% to 1.3%. This specimen consisted of peripheral blood, obtained 28 days after the second dose of the MenACWY control vaccine. The receptors shown here come from an adult who received the MenACWY meningococcal vaccine as a control. Each CDR3 is given with its conserved first and last residue. D genes are given only for firm matches. Clone size is given for some rows only: seen once, a few or many times, or a class if the clone is expanded.

TRBD1	NA	17	TRBV19	TRBJ1-3	CASSPERGQGSGNTIYF	TGTGCCAGTAGCCCCGAGAGGGGACAGGGGTCTGGAAACACCATATATTTT
NA	NA	14	TRBV5-1	TRBJ1-1	CASSLSQTNTEAFF	TGCGCCAGCAGCTTGAGCCAGACGAACACTGAAGCTTTCTTT
NA	NA	14	TRBV7-2	TRBJ1-1	CASSLGQENTEAFF	TGTGCCAGCAGCTTAGGACAGGAAAACACTGAAGCTTTCTTT
NA	NA	13	TRBV6-6	TRBJ1-2	CANSYSKGHGYTF	TGTGCCAACAGTTACTCGAAGGGCCACGGCTACACCTTC
NA	NA	15	TRBV6-1	TRBJ1-2	CASSDGLRHSYGYTF	TGTGCCAGCAGTGATGGGCTTAGGCACAGCTATGGCTACACCTTC
TRBD1	NA	15	TRBV10-3	TRBJ1-1	CAISEGRQGGTEAFF	TGTGCCATCAGTGAAGGTCGACAGGGAGGCACTGAAGCTTTCTTT
NA	NA	14	TRBV25-1	TRBJ1-1	CASSESGSSTEAFF	TGTGCCAGCAGTGAATCTGGCAGTTCCACTGAAGCTTTCTTT
NA	NA	12	TRBV12-3/TRBV12-4	TRBJ2-7	CASSLFGDEQYF	TGTGCCAGCAGTTTATTTGGGGACGAGCAGTACTTC
NA	NA	17	TRBV4-2	TRBJ2-1	CASSQDLGVSSYNEQFF	TGTGCCAGCAGCCAAGATTTGGGGGTTAGCTCCTACAATGAGCAGTTCTTC
NA	NA	19	TRBV6-2/TRBV6-3	TRBJ2-2	CASSYSSHTRTVHTGELFF	TGTGCCAGCAGTTATTCCTCACACACTCGGACGGTGCACACCGGGGAGCTGTTTTTT
NA	NA	17	TRBV5-1	TRBJ1-2	CASSWGPPGVANYGYTF	TGCGCCAGCAGCTGGGGGCCGCCAGGGGTCGCTAACTATGGCTACACCTTC
NA	NA	15	TRBV28	TRBJ1-1	CASSTPSEGNTEAFF	TGTGCCAGCAGTACCCCCTCGGAGGGGAACACTGAAGCTTTCTTT
TRBD1	NA	13	TRBV12-3/TRBV12-4	TRBJ1-2	CASSPDRDHGYTF	TGTGCCAGCAGTCCCGACAGGGACCATGGCTACACCTTC
NA	NA	11	TRBV20-1	TRBJ1-2	CSARDYGGYTF	TGCAGTGCTAGAGATTACGGTGGCTACACCTTC
NA	once	16	TRBV30	TRBJ2-4	CAWTNFGQAGGNIQYF	TGTGCCTGGACCAACTTCGGACAGGCCGGGGGAAACATTCAGTACTTC
NA	NA	14	TRBV28	TRBJ1-3	CASSLDLGGNTIYF	TGTGCCAGCAGTTTAGATTTAGGCGGAAACACCATATATTTT
NA	NA	13	TRBV30	TRBJ1-1	CAWARAGNTEAFF	TGTGCCTGGGCTCGGGCAGGTAATACTGAAGCTTTCTTT
NA	NA	13	TRBV12-3/TRBV12-4	TRBJ1-2	CASRSTGSRGYTF	TGTGCCAGCAGATCGACAGGTTCGCGGGGCTACACCTTC
TRBD1	NA	15	TRBV10-3	TRBJ2-7	CAIRGSRDRDLEQYF	TGTGCCATCAGGGGTAGTCGGGACAGGGATCTCGAGCAGTACTTC
TRBD1	NA	16	TRBV11-2	TRBJ2-1	CASSLVADRGLGEQFF	TGTGCCAGCAGCTTAGTTGCGGACAGGGGGCTTGGTGAGCAGTTCTTC
NA	NA	13	TRBV7-9	TRBJ1-2	CASSLGGSYGYTF	TGTGCCAGCAGCTTAGGGGGCAGCTATGGCTACACCTTC
NA	NA	16	TRBV5-1	TRBJ1-1	CASSPGGNRRNTEAFF	TGCGCCAGCAGCCCCGGGGGTAACAGGAGGAACACTGAAGCTTTCTTT
NA	NA	11	TRBV11-2	TRBJ2-1	CASTKVYEQFF	TGTGCCAGCACGAAAGTCTATGAGCAGTTCTTC
TRBD1	once	13	TRBV5-6	TRBJ2-7	CASCRDRYYEQYF	TGTGCCAGCTGCCGGGACAGGTATTACGAGCAGTACTTC
NA	NA	13	TRBV28	TRBJ1-1	CASIRQVGTEAFF	TGTGCCAGCATCCGACAGGTGGGCACTGAAGCTTTCTTT
NA	NA	12	TRBV11-2	TRBJ1-1	CASSLSGGEAFF	TGTGCCAGCAGCTTGTCTGGGGGTGAAGCTTTCTTT
NA	NA	14	TRBV3-1/TRBV3-2	TRBJ1-5	CASSQDAGRQPQHF	TGTGCCAGCAGCCAAGATGCTGGGAGGCAGCCCCAGCATTTT
TRBD1	NA	17	TRBV11-2	TRBJ2-1	CASSLEDWTGSYNEQFF	TGTGCCAGCAGCTTAGAAGATTGGACAGGGTCTTACAATGAGCAGTTCTTC
NA	NA	19	TRBV30	TRBJ1-4	CAWSALSLGITGKGEKLFF	TGTGCCTGGAGTGCTTTGTCTTTGGGGATTACAGGGAAGGGTGAAAAACTGTTTTTT
NA	NA	17	TRBV11-2	TRBJ1-1	CASSFLGAGSRNTEAFF	TGTGCCAGCAGTTTTTTGGGGGCAGGGTCTAGGAACACTGAAGCTTTCTTT
NA	NA	17	TRBV12-2	TRBJ1-5	CASRSFEWTRSNQPQHF	TGTGCAAGTCGCTCCTTCGAATGGACCCGAAGCAATCAGCCCCAGCATTTT
NA	NA	14	TRBV15	TRBJ1-1	CATSRVLLGTEAFF	TGTGCCACCAGCAGAGTCCTCTTGGGGACTGAAGCTTTCTTT
NA	NA	12	TRBV12-3/TRBV12-4	TRBJ1-1	CASSLAFKGAFF	TGTGCCAGCAGTTTAGCTTTCAAGGGAGCTTTCTTT
NA	NA	11	TRBV20-1	TRBJ1-5	CSAARGQPQHF	TGCAGTGCTGCCCGCGGACAGCCCCAGCATTTT
TRBD1	NA	13	TRBV27	TRBJ1-2	CASSLGQGDGYTF	TGTGCCAGCAGCCTAGGACAGGGTGATGGCTACACCTTC
NA	NA	11	TRBV3-1/TRBV3-2	TRBJ1-2	CASSHDLGYTF	TGTGCCAGCAGCCACGACCTTGGCTACACCTTC
NA	NA	13	TRBV30	TRBJ2-5	CAWSNTGQETQYF	TGTGCCTGGAGTAACACTGGCCAAGAGACCCAGTACTTC
NA	NA	14	TRBV29-1	TRBJ1-2	CSVLGTKGDYGYTF	TGCAGCGTTTTAGGGACCAAGGGGGACTATGGCTACACCTTC
NA	NA	15	TRBV4-1	TRBJ1-2	CASSQDQRVNYGYTF	TGCGCCAGCAGCCAAGATCAGCGGGTAAACTATGGCTACACCTTC
NA	NA	18	TRBV4-1	TRBJ1-3	CASSRSLFLSGLGNTIYF	TGCGCCAGCAGCCGCTCCCTCTTCCTGTCCGGACTTGGAAACACCATATATTTT
NA	NA	14	TRBV30	TRBJ1-5	CAWTPGHTYQPQHF	TGTGCCTGGACCCCGGGACACACATATCAGCCCCAGCATTTT
NA	NA	12	TRBV10-2	TRBJ1-3	CASRLGRDTIYF	TGCGCCAGCAGACTCGGACGGGACACCATATATTTT
NA	NA	16	TRBV3-1/TRBV3-2	TRBJ1-2	CASSQGGAVPNYGYTF	TGTGCCAGCAGCCAAGGAGGCGCAGTACCTAACTATGGCTACACCTTC
NA	NA	14	TRBV29-1	TRBJ1-1	CSVRETGGRFLAFF	TGCAGCGTCCGGGAGACAGGTGGCCGGTTTCTAGCTTTCTTT
TRBD2	NA	15	TRBV4-3	TRBJ2-1	CASSLSGGGYNEQFF	TGCGCCAGCAGCCTAAGCGGGGGGGGTTACAATGAGCAGTTCTTC
NA	NA	14	TRBV11-2	TRBJ2-7	CASSPRRAVGEQYF	TGTGCCAGCAGCCCCCGGCGCGCGGTCGGCGAGCAGTACTTC
NA	once	11	TRBV7-9	TRBJ1-3	CASSSAQAIYF	TGTGCCAGCAGCTCGGCGCAAGCCATATATTTT
NA	NA	12	TRBV19	TRBJ1-4	CASSIDLEKLFF	TGTGCCAGTAGTATAGATCTTGAAAAACTGTTTTTT
NA	NA	12	TRBV12-3/TRBV12-4	TRBJ1-2	CASSLSDYGYTF	TGTGCCAGCAGTTTATCGGATTATGGCTACACCTTC
NA	NA	15	TRBV18	TRBJ2-7	CASSRGNGGTYEQYF	TGTGCCAGCTCACGAGGGAACGGGGGAACCTACGAGCAGTACTTC
NA	NA	15	TRBV4-3	TRBJ1-3	CASSQGAGAGNTIYF	TGCGCCAGCAGCCAAGGGGCAGGGGCTGGAAACACCATATATTTT
NA	NA	13	TRBV28	TRBJ1-1	CASSFRQASEAFF	TGTGCCAGCAGCTTTAGACAGGCTTCTGAAGCTTTCTTT
NA	NA	16	TRBV27	TRBJ1-5	CASSLQGPYSNQPQHF	TGTGCCAGCAGTTTGCAGGGACCCTATAGCAATCAGCCCCAGCATTTT
TRBD1	NA	19	TRBV18	TRBJ1-4	CASSPRGGGTGPYNEKLFF	TGTGCCAGCTCACCGCGGGGCGGAGGGACAGGTCCTTATAATGAAAAACTGTTTTTT
NA	NA	15	TRBV11-2	TRBJ1-2	CASSLGGHPRAGYTF	TGTGCCAGCAGCTTAGGGGGACACCCCCGGGCCGGCTACACCTTC
TRBD1	NA	15	TRBV19	TRBJ1-4	CASSPGTGTNEKLFF	TGTGCCAGTAGTCCCGGGACAGGCACTAATGAAAAACTGTTTTTT
NA	NA	15	TRBV27	TRBJ1-2	CASSLSGRANYGYTF	TGTGCCAGCAGTTTATCAGGGAGGGCTAACTATGGCTACACCTTC
NA	NA	13	TRBV19	TRBJ1-1	CASSPRRNTEAFF	TGTGCCAGTAGTCCTCGTAGGAACACTGAAGCTTTCTTT
TRBD1	NA	15	TRBV5-1	TRBJ1-4	CASSLRQGAREKLFF	TGCGCCAGCAGCTTAAGACAGGGGGCCCGGGAAAAACTGTTTTTT
NA	NA	12	TRBV6-6	TRBJ2-1	CASSPPRVEQFF	TGTGCCAGCAGTCCCCCTAGAGTAGAGCAGTTCTTC